Listed below are T cell receptor beta chains from one sample, sequenced in a study of OX40 agonist ivuxolimab in advanced cancers. The repertoire was sequenced with immunoSEQ multiplex PCR; TCRdb's copy has only in-frame clones and lacks some. The top ten hold about 4% of the sample, which has some 37,000 clones, around 89% seen once. The specimen was CD4+ or CD8+ T cells sorted from blood, collected in a trial of the OX40 agonist ivuxolimab. The receptors here all came from an adult with an advanced solid tumor such as melanoma, head and neck, liver or kidney cancer. The CDR3 runs from the conserved cysteine through the conserved F or W. The D gene is left open where the match is weak. The size field is filled for only some rows; it gives once, few, many or a size class.

cdr3_aa: CASSPSGEYNEQFF
cdr3_nt: TGTGCCAGCAGTCCCTCTGGGGAATACAATGAGCAGTTCTTC
j_call: TRBJ2-1
d_call: NA
v_call: TRBV6-5
clone_size: NA

cdr3_aa: CSVAGSGGPLFYNEQFF
cdr3_nt: TGCAGCGTTGCCGGAAGCGGGGGGCCCTTATTCTACAATGAGCAGTTCTTC
j_call: TRBJ2-1
d_call: TRBD2
v_call: TRBV29-1
clone_size: NA

cdr3_aa: CASSLSVLAGVIYEQYF
cdr3_nt: TGTGCCAGCAGCTTATCTGTACTAGCGGGAGTGATCTACGAGCAGTACTTC
j_call: TRBJ2-7
d_call: TRBD2
v_call: TRBV7-2
clone_size: NA

cdr3_aa: CASSPGQREQFF
cdr3_nt: TGTGCCAGCAGCCCGGGGCAGCGGGAGCAGTTCTTC
j_call: TRBJ2-1
d_call: NA
v_call: TRBV5-4
clone_size: NA

cdr3_aa: CASSFRDRVNEQFF
cdr3_nt: TGTGCCAGCAGCTTCCGGGACAGGGTCAATGAGCAGTTCTTC
j_call: TRBJ2-1
d_call: TRBD1
v_call: TRBV5-6
clone_size: NA

cdr3_aa: CASSPLTQGAPRNYGYTF
cdr3_nt: TGTGCCAGCTCACCACTAACACAGGGGGCCCCCCGTAACTATGGCTACACCTTC
j_call: TRBJ1-2
d_call: TRBD1
v_call: TRBV18
clone_size: NA

cdr3_aa: CASSGTSRKKTQYF
cdr3_nt: TGTGCCAGCAGCGGGACTAGTCGGAAAAAGACCCAGTACTTC
j_call: TRBJ2-5
d_call: TRBD2
v_call: TRBV6-6
clone_size: NA

cdr3_aa: CAWTPQGHGYTF
cdr3_nt: TGTGCCTGGACCCCACAGGGTCACGGCTACACCTTC
j_call: TRBJ1-2
d_call: NA
v_call: TRBV30
clone_size: NA

cdr3_aa: CASSLSRGSTSEQYF
cdr3_nt: TGTGCCAGCAGCTTAAGCCGCGGGAGTACGAGCGAGCAGTACTTC
j_call: TRBJ2-7
d_call: TRBD2
v_call: TRBV11-2
clone_size: NA

cdr3_aa: CASSQDGPVGTQYF
cdr3_nt: TGCGCCAGCAGCCAAGATGGACCGGTGGGGACCCAGTACTTC
j_call: TRBJ2-5
d_call: NA
v_call: TRBV4-1
clone_size: NA

cdr3_aa: CASSLDPLQGAAFF
cdr3_nt: TGTGCCAGCAGCTTAGACCCTTTACAGGGAGCGGCTTTCTTT
j_call: TRBJ1-1
d_call: NA
v_call: TRBV7-6
clone_size: NA

cdr3_aa: CASSVAPAGDNEQFF
cdr3_nt: TGTGCCAGCAGCGTAGCACCAGCGGGAGACAATGAGCAGTTCTTC
j_call: TRBJ2-1
d_call: TRBD2
v_call: TRBV9
clone_size: NA

cdr3_aa: CASSKFGSGANVLTF
cdr3_nt: TGTGCCAGCAGCAAGTTCGGGTCTGGGGCCAACGTCCTGACTTTC
j_call: TRBJ2-6
d_call: NA
v_call: TRBV7-2
clone_size: once

cdr3_aa: CASSLLSSTDTQYF
cdr3_nt: TGTGCCAGCAGCTTATTGTCTAGCACAGATACGCAGTATTTT
j_call: TRBJ2-3
d_call: NA
v_call: TRBV11-3
clone_size: NA

cdr3_aa: CASSFTTSGRTDTQYF
cdr3_nt: TGTGCCAGCAGCTTTACTACTAGCGGGAGGACAGATACGCAGTATTTT
j_call: TRBJ2-3
d_call: TRBD2
v_call: TRBV11-3
clone_size: NA

cdr3_aa: CASWASSGELFF
cdr3_nt: TGCGCCAGCTGGGCGAGTAGCGGGGAGCTGTTTTTT
j_call: TRBJ2-2
d_call: NA
v_call: TRBV5-1
clone_size: NA

cdr3_aa: CSVRDTINEQFF
cdr3_nt: TGCAGCGTCCGGGACACTATTAATGAGCAGTTCTTC
j_call: TRBJ2-1
d_call: NA
v_call: TRBV29-1
clone_size: few

cdr3_aa: CASKIEAGELFF
cdr3_nt: TGTGCCAGCAAGATAGAAGCCGGGGAGCTGTTTTTT
j_call: TRBJ2-2
d_call: NA
v_call: TRBV2
clone_size: NA

cdr3_aa: CASSRQGANTEAFF
cdr3_nt: TGTGCCAGCTCTCGACAGGGGGCGAACACTGAAGCTTTCTTT
j_call: TRBJ1-1
d_call: TRBD1
v_call: TRBV18
clone_size: NA

cdr3_aa: CASSQEPQGALYGYTF
cdr3_nt: TGCGCCAGCAGCCAAGAACCACAGGGGGCCCTATATGGCTACACCTTC
j_call: TRBJ1-2
d_call: TRBD1
v_call: TRBV4-1
clone_size: NA

cdr3_aa: CASSLVATGELFF
cdr3_nt: TGCGCCAGCAGCTTGGTCGCAACCGGGGAGCTGTTTTTT
j_call: TRBJ2-2
d_call: NA
v_call: TRBV5-1
clone_size: NA

cdr3_aa: CASSRDNEQFF
cdr3_nt: TGCGCCAGCAGCCGGGACAATGAGCAGTTCTTC
j_call: TRBJ2-1
d_call: NA
v_call: TRBV5-1
clone_size: NA

cdr3_aa: CASSPQGAQGQPQHF
cdr3_nt: TGTGCCAGCTCTCCTCAGGGGGCGCAGGGTCAGCCCCAGCATTTT
j_call: TRBJ1-5
d_call: TRBD1
v_call: TRBV18
clone_size: NA

cdr3_aa: CASGTGWDTQYF
cdr3_nt: TGCGCCAGCGGGACAGGGTGGGATACGCAGTATTTT
j_call: TRBJ2-3
d_call: TRBD1
v_call: TRBV10-2
clone_size: NA

cdr3_aa: CASRALARGGSEQFF
cdr3_nt: TGCGCCAGCCGTGCTTTGGCTCGGGGGGGGAGTGAGCAGTTCTTC
j_call: TRBJ2-1
d_call: TRBD2
v_call: TRBV5-1
clone_size: NA

cdr3_aa: CASSPAGPKLTGELFF
cdr3_nt: TGTGCCAGCTCACCGGCAGGACCTAAGCTCACCGGGGAGCTGTTTTTT
j_call: TRBJ2-2
d_call: NA
v_call: TRBV18
clone_size: NA

cdr3_aa: CASSFGGSPDTQYF
cdr3_nt: TGTGCCAGCAGTTTCGGTGGTAGCCCAGATACGCAGTATTTT
j_call: TRBJ2-3
d_call: NA
v_call: TRBV27
clone_size: NA

cdr3_aa: CASEISSTYNYGYTF
cdr3_nt: TGTGCCAGTGAAATATCTTCAACCTATAACTATGGCTACACCTTC
j_call: TRBJ1-2
d_call: NA
v_call: TRBV19
clone_size: NA

cdr3_aa: CASKKAGGRGGPDTQYF
cdr3_nt: TGTGCCAGTAAGAAGGCAGGGGGCCGCGGGGGCCCAGATACGCAGTATTTT
j_call: TRBJ2-3
d_call: NA
v_call: TRBV19
clone_size: NA